This TCR beta chain was identified in a study of cytomegalovirus exposure and HLA in healthy donors. Findings of the study overall: For TCR beta chains, V- and J-gene trimming was later linked to a missense DCLRE1C variant. Sequencing likely produced, as an artifact, a cluster of highly shared sequence variants. The study put 150 or so TCR beta chains on its list as cytomegalovirus-associated.

CDR3 length equals 14 residues. Germline lookup yields CDR1 MNHEY and CDR2 SVGAGI. V was cut by 5 bases and J by 0 bases, with 9 bases left in between. This clone appeared a few times. Its target is not known. PCR was performed using 60 Vbeta and 13 Jbeta primers. The assay was immunoSEQ multiplex PCR, and TCRdb's table has in-frame clones only and misses some. The sample shows 200,000 to 250,000 clones, 80% to 90% of them seen only once. V and J are TRBV6-5 and TRBJ2-3, with D tentatively TRBD2 (5 bases). The sample consisted of PBMCs. The TCR sequence derives from a man in his thirties or forties in good health and CMV-seronegative. Written as DNA, the CDR3 is TGTGCCAGCAGTGCATCGGGGAGCACAGATACGCAGTATTTT. It yields the protein CASSASGSTDTQYF.